Listed below are T cell receptor beta chains from one sample, sequenced in a study of blood T cell repertoires in COVID-19. Produced via immunoSEQ multiplex PCR; TCRdb's table is partial and in-frame only. The sample has some 300,000 clones, 85% to 90% seen once. The specimen was peripheral blood. The receptors were sampled from a woman aged 40 to 50 with COVID-19, enrolled during active disease. Both conserved end residues are part of each CDR3. The D gene is left open where the match is weak. The size entry is marked missing in some rows and otherwise reads once, few, many or a size class.

abundance: few; d_gene: TRBD1; j_gene: TRBJ1-2; v_gene: TRBV28; CDR3aa: CASRPQGAGNYGYTF; CDR3nt: TGTGCCAGCAGGCCCCAGGGGGCAGGGAACTATGGCTACACCTTC
abundance: -; d_gene: -; j_gene: TRBJ1-5; v_gene: TRBV4-2; CDR3aa: CASSQDVGQTNQPQHF; CDR3nt: TGTGCCAGCAGCCAAGATGTGGGGCAGACCAATCAGCCCCAGCATTTT
abundance: -; d_gene: TRBD2; j_gene: TRBJ2-1; v_gene: TRBV12-3/TRBV12-4; CDR3aa: CASSLSGTAQFF; CDR3nt: TGTGCCAGCAGTTTAAGCGGGACTGCCCAGTTCTTC
abundance: -; d_gene: -; j_gene: TRBJ2-7; v_gene: TRBV3-1/TRBV3-2; CDR3aa: CASSQVQGYEQYF; CDR3nt: TGTGCCAGCAGCCAGGTTCAGGGTTACGAGCAGTACTTC
abundance: -; d_gene: TRBD1; j_gene: TRBJ1-1; v_gene: TRBV6-5; CDR3aa: CASSFFNFDRVGEAFF; CDR3nt: TGTGCCAGCAGTTTTTTCAACTTCGACAGGGTGGGTGAAGCTTTCTTT
abundance: -; d_gene: TRBD2; j_gene: TRBJ2-2; v_gene: TRBV9; CDR3aa: CASSGGVAGGKTGELFF; CDR3nt: TGTGCCAGCAGCGGCGGGGTAGCGGGGGGTAAAACCGGGGAGCTGTTTTTT
abundance: -; d_gene: TRBD2; j_gene: TRBJ2-1; v_gene: TRBV5-4; CDR3aa: CASSLTSGGSYNEQFF; CDR3nt: TGTGCCAGCAGCTTGACTAGCGGGGGCTCCTACAATGAGCAGTTCTTC
abundance: -; d_gene: TRBD2; j_gene: TRBJ2-1; v_gene: TRBV9; CDR3aa: CASSEAGEKSHEQFF; CDR3nt: TGTGCCAGCAGTGAGGCGGGAGAAAAAAGCCATGAGCAGTTCTTC
abundance: -; d_gene: -; j_gene: TRBJ2-1; v_gene: TRBV6-2/TRBV6-3; CDR3aa: CASSWGASFDEQFF; CDR3nt: TGTGCCAGCAGTTGGGGCGCGTCGTTCGATGAGCAGTTCTTC
abundance: -; d_gene: -; j_gene: TRBJ2-7; v_gene: TRBV7-8; CDR3aa: CASSHLSSYEQYF; CDR3nt: TGTGCCAGCAGCCATCTCAGCTCCTACGAGCAGTACTTC
abundance: few; d_gene: -; j_gene: TRBJ1-1; v_gene: TRBV30; CDR3aa: CAWSVSFSGFGTAFF; CDR3nt: TGTGCCTGGAGTGTAAGTTTCTCGGGATTTGGTACAGCTTTCTTT
abundance: -; d_gene: TRBD2; j_gene: TRBJ2-7; v_gene: TRBV15; CDR3aa: CATSRERLAGGREQYF; CDR3nt: TGTGCCACCAGCAGAGAGAGACTAGCGGGAGGGCGCGAGCAGTACTTC
abundance: -; d_gene: TRBD1; j_gene: TRBJ2-7; v_gene: TRBV7-2; CDR3aa: CASSRSGTGAWEQYF; CDR3nt: TGTGCCAGCAGCAGATCCGGGACAGGGGCATGGGAGCAGTACTTC
abundance: once; d_gene: TRBD2; j_gene: TRBJ2-3; v_gene: TRBV9; CDR3aa: CASSQGLAGADTQYF; CDR3nt: TGTGCCAGCAGCCAAGGACTAGCGGGGGCTGATACGCAGTATTTT
abundance: -; d_gene: -; j_gene: TRBJ1-1; v_gene: TRBV28; CDR3aa: CASSFGGSMNTEAFF; CDR3nt: TGTGCCAGCAGTTTCGGCGGCAGCATGAACACTGAAGCTTTCTTT
abundance: -; d_gene: -; j_gene: TRBJ1-6; v_gene: TRBV19; CDR3aa: CASRPGHLLYNSPLHF; CDR3nt: TGTGCCAGTAGGCCGGGACATCTTCTTTATAATTCACCCCTCCACTTT
abundance: -; d_gene: TRBD1; j_gene: TRBJ2-2; v_gene: TRBV6-5; CDR3aa: CASSYASGGTGELFF; CDR3nt: TGTGCCAGCAGTTACGCGTCAGGGGGTACGGGGGAGCTGTTTTTT
abundance: once; d_gene: TRBD1; j_gene: TRBJ1-5; v_gene: TRBV11-2; CDR3aa: CASSWGQGRNQPQHF; CDR3nt: TGTGCCAGCAGCTGGGGACAGGGCCGCAATCAGCCCCAGCATTTT
abundance: -; d_gene: -; j_gene: TRBJ1-2; v_gene: TRBV19; CDR3aa: CASRSGEVYTF; CDR3nt: TGTGCCAGTAGGAGCGGTGAAGTCTACACCTTC
abundance: -; d_gene: -; j_gene: TRBJ1-2; v_gene: TRBV6-1; CDR3aa: CASSESEVYGYTF; CDR3nt: TGTGCCAGCAGTGAGTCGGAGGTTTATGGCTACACCTTC
abundance: -; d_gene: -; j_gene: TRBJ2-4; v_gene: TRBV9; CDR3aa: CASSQGRLVLAKNIQYF; CDR3nt: TGTGCCAGCAGCCAGGGGCGGTTAGTACTAGCCAAAAACATTCAGTACTTC
abundance: -; d_gene: TRBD1; j_gene: TRBJ2-7; v_gene: TRBV18; CDR3aa: CASSPRGLQEQYF; CDR3nt: TGTGCCAGCTCACCCAGGGGGCTGCAGGAGCAGTACTTC
abundance: few; d_gene: -; j_gene: TRBJ1-3; v_gene: TRBV2; CDR3aa: CASSVVRYSGNTIYF; CDR3nt: TGTGCCAGCAGTGTCGTCAGATACTCTGGAAACACCATATATTTT
abundance: -; d_gene: -; j_gene: TRBJ1-3; v_gene: TRBV12-3/TRBV12-4; CDR3aa: CASRYGSVRNF; CDR3nt: TGTGCCAGCAGATATGGTTCCGTGCGAAATTTT